This passage covers 12 T cell receptor beta chains from one sample sequenced in a study of regulatory T cells in long-lasting Graves disease. Arm-PCR of CDR3 regions with iRepertoire HTBI primers generated TCR beta libraries. TCRdb reprocessed the multiplex PCR reads via MiXCR and lists one record per CDR3 protein. The sample carries hundreds of thousands of distinct CDR3 sequences, approximately 15% recorded once. The time point: newly diagnosed GD, antithyroid drugs for less than 3 months. RNA extracted from PBMCs served as the sequencing template. This same sample was also taken into another study, of T cells in Graves' hyperthyroidism and ophthalmopathy.

The sequenced sample was peripheral blood mononuclear cells (PBMCs), obtained at new diagnosis, from a patient treated with antithyroid drugs. These receptors were obtained from a woman under 40 with Graves disease.

The chain carries TRBV5-1 and TRBJ2-5, with D perhaps matching TRBD1 (6 bases). The CDR3 length is 14 residues. V gave up 4 bases and J gave up 3 bases, with 13 bases separating them. Germline V lookup: CDR1 SGHRS, CDR2 YFSETQ. The CDR3 loop is CASSPYRVKETQYF. The DNA for the CDR3 is TGCGCCAGCAGCCCCTACAGGGTAAAAGAGACCCAGTACTTC.

V and J are TRBV18 and TRBJ1-4; D gene unclear. The V gene's germline CDR1 is KGHSH and CDR2 LQKENI. This CDR3 comprises 13 residues. V gave up 2 bases and J gave up 8 bases, with 9 bases separating them. The CDR3 is CASSPGRIEKLFF. The CDR3 DNA sequence: TGTGCCAGCTCACCAGGCAGAATCGAAAAACTGTTTTTT.

The chain links TRBV30 to TRBJ1-2; D unresolved. V dropped 0 bases and J dropped 6 bases, with 8 bases sitting between them. CDR3 length equals 12 residues. The germline gives CDR1 GTSNPN, CDR2 SVGIG (reference sequence). For the CDR3, the DNA is TGTGCCTGGAGTGTAACCGGGAATGGCTACACCTTC. This codes for CAWSVTGNGYTF.

This clonotype was observed a few times. The chain recombines TRBV20-1 with TRBJ2-1, with D uncertain. This CDR3 is 15 amino acids long. The germline V and J ends were trimmed by 0 bases and 3 bases, with 12 bases remaining between them. The germline CDR1 and CDR2 sequences are DFQATT and SNEGSKA (reference sequence). CDR3 region: CSAREVGFLYNEQFF. The DNA for the CDR3 is TGCAGTGCTAGAGAGGTGGGGTTCCTCTACAATGAGCAGTTCTTC.

The chain joins TRBV20-1 to TRBJ2-7; D gene unclear. Trimming pared 0 bases from V and 3 bases from J, leaving 18 bases between. The CDR3 runs to 16 residues. Germline-derived CDR1 and CDR2 are DFQATT and SNEGSKA (reference sequence). The CDR3 DNA is TGCAGTGCTAGAGATCGTCCCCCACGGATTAACTACGAGCAGTACTTC. It specifies CSARDRPPRINYEQYF.

This clonotype was seen ten or more times. V gene TRBV29-1 combines with J gene TRBJ2-7; either TRBD1 or TRBD2 may fit D (5 bases each). Germline loops: CDR1 SQVTM, CDR2 ANQGSEA. CDR3 length: 12 residues. Trimming removed 4 bases from V and 3 bases from J, with 10 bases in between. As DNA, the CDR3 is TGCAGCGTTGTAGGGGACGGCTACGAGCAGTACTTC. It codes for CSVVGDGYEQYF.

In its sample, this clonotype was seen many times. The chain couples TRBV7-2 to TRBJ2-7; D unclear. Trimming removed 5 bases at V and 9 bases at J, with 14 bases between. The CDR3 has 12 amino acids. Germline V gene data show CDR1 as SGHTA and CDR2 as FQGNSA. Written as DNA, the CDR3 is TGTGCCAGCAGCACAAGCGTTCCACCGCAGTACTTC. Its protein product is CASSTSVPPQYF. The variable domain in full, with the rest retrieved from reference TRBV7-2 and TRBJ2-7, is GAGVSQSPSNKVTEKGKDVELRCDPISGHTALYWYRQSLGQGLEFLIYFQGNSAPDKSGLPSDRFSAERTGGSVSTLTIQRTQQEDSAVYLCASSTSVPPQYFGPGTRLTVT.

The chain has TRBV30 and TRBJ1-1, with 7 bases matching TRBD1. V trimming: 0 bases; J trimming: 5 bases; junction bases outside the gene matches: 6. Germline CDR1 reads GTSNPN; CDR2 reads SVGIG (reference sequence). This CDR3 comprises 14 residues. The CDR3 DNA reads TGTGCCTGGAGTGTACTTCAGGGGGATACTGAAGCTTTCTTT. Amino acids: CAWSVLQGDTEAFF.

As concerns this clonotype: The conserved final phenylalanine or tryptophan is absent from the CDR3, which likely points to a read error. V and J are TRBV30 and TRBJ1-5, with a possible D match to TRBD1 (5 bases). The CDR3 length is 14 residues. The germline gives CDR1 GTSNPN, CDR2 SVGIG (reference sequence). Trimming took off 4 bases at V and 6 bases at J, with 16 bases between the two ends. The CDR3 region is CAWKSHAGSQPQHL. In DNA, the CDR3 is TGTGCCTGGAAGTCCCACGCAGGGAGTCAGCCCCAGCATCTT.

This clonotype has only a few counts. This chain joins TRBV4-1 and TRBJ1-1; maybe TRBD1 (5 bases). The CDR3 is 14 amino acids. V shed 3 bases and J shed 1 base, with 9 bases lying between them. Germline V CDR1 and CDR2: MGHRA, YSYEKL. This chain's CDR3 is CASSQGTRNTEAFF. The CDR3 DNA reads as TGCGCCAGCAGCCAGGGGACGAGGAACACTGAAGCTTTCTTT.

This clonotype was counted ten times or more. The V gene is TRBV6-5, the J gene TRBJ1-5; D remains unclear. Germline values: CDR1 MNHEY, CDR2 SVGAGI. The CDR3 sequence is 15 residues long. V lost 1 base to trimming and J lost 9 bases, with 16 bases between them. The CDR3 loop is CASSYLGPGVGPQHF. In DNA form, the CDR3 reads TGTGCCAGCAGTTACTTGGGCCCGGGCGTTGGGCCCCAGCATTTT.

This clonotype was detected many times. The rearrangement links TRBV7-2 to TRBJ1-1; D gene unclear. The germline V and J ends were trimmed by 5 bases and 0 bases, with 13 bases remaining between them. CDR3 length: 15 amino acids. Germline CDR1 and CDR2: SGHTA and FQGNSA. CDR3 loop: CASSAPFIMNTEAFF. DNA for the CDR3: TGTGCCAGCAGCGCCCCCTTTATCATGAACACTGAAGCTTTCTTT.